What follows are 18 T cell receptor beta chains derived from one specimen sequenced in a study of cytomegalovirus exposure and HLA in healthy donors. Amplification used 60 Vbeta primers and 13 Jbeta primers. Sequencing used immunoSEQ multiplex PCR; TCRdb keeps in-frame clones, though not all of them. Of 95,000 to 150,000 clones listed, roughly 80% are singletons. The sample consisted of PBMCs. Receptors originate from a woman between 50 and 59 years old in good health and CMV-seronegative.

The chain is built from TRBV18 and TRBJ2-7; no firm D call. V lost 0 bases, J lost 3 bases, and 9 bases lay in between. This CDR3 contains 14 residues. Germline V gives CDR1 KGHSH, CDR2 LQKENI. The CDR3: CASSPPSEVYEQYF. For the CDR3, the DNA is TGTGCCAGCTCACCACCCAGTGAAGTCTACGAGCAGTACTTC.

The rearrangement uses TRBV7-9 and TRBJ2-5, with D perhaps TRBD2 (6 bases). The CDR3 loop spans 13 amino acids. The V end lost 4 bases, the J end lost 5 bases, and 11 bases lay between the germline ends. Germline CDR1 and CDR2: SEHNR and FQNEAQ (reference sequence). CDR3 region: CASSSLALETQYF. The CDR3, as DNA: TGTGCCAGCAGCTCACTAGCCCTTGAGACCCAGTACTTC.

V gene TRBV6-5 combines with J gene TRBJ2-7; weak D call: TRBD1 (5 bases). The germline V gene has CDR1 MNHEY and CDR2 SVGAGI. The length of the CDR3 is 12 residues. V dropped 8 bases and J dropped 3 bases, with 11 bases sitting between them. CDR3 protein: CASGRVSYEQYF. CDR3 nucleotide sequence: TGTGCCAGCGGCAGGGTAAGCTACGAGCAGTACTTC.

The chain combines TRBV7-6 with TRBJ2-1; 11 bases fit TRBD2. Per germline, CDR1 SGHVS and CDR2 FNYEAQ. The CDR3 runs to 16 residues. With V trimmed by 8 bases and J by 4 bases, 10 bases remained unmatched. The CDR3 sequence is CASGLAGGSGYNEQFF. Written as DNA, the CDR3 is TGTGCCAGCGGGCTAGCGGGAGGTTCCGGTTACAATGAGCAGTTCTTC.

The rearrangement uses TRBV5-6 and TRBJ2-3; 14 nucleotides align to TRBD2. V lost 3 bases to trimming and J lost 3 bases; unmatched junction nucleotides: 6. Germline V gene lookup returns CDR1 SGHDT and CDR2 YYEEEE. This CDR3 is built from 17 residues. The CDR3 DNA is TGTGCCAGCAGCTCGGGGACTAGCGGGAGTTGGACAGATACGCAGTATTTT. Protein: CASSSGTSGSWTDTQYF.

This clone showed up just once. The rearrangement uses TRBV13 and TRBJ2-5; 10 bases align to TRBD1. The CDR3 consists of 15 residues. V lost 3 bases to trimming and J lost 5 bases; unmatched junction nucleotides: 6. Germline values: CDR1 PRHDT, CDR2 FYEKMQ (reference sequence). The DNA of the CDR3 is TGTGCCAGCAGCTTGGGACAGGGGAATAGGGAGACCCAGTACTTC. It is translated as CASSLGQGNRETQYF.

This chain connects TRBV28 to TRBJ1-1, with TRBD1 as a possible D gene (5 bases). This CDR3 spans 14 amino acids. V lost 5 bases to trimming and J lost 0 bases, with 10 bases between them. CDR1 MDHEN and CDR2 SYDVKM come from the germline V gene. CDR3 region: CASSTGHLNTEAFF. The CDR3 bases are TGTGCCAGCAGTACCGGACACTTGAACACTGAAGCTTTCTTT.

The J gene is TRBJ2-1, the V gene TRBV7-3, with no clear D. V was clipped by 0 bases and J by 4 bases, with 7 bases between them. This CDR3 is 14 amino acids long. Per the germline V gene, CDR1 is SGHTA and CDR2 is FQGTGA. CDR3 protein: CASSLTDFYNEQFF. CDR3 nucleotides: TGTGCCAGCAGCTTAACCGACTTTTACAATGAGCAGTTCTTC. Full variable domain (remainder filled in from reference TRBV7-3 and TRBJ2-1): GAGVSQTPSNKVTEKGKYVELRCDPISGHTALYWYRQSLGQGPEFLIYFQGTGAADDSGLPNDRFFAVRPEGSVSTLKIQRTERGDSAVYLCASSLTDFYNEQFFGPGTRLTVL.

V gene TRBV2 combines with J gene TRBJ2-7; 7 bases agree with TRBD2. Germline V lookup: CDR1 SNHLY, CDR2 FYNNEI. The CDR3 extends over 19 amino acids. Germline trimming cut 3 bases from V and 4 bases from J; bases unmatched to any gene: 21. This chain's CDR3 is CASSEGRARYASGDYEQYF. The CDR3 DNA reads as TGTGCCAGCAGTGAGGGGAGAGCACGGTATGCGAGCGGGGATTACGAGCAGTACTTC.

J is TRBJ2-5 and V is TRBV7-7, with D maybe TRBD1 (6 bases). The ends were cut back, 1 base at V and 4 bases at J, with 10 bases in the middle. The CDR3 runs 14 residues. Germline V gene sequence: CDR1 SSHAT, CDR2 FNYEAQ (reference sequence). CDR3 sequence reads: CASSLGGGAETQYF. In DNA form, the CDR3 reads TGTGCCAGCAGCTTAGGAGGGGGTGCAGAGACCCAGTACTTC.

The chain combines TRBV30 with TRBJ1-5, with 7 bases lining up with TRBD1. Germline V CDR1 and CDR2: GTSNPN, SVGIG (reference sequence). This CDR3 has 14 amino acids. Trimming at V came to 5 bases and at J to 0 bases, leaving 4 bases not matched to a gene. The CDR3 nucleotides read TGTGCCTGGGGGGACAGTTATAGCAATCAGCCCCAGCATTTT. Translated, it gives CAWGDSYSNQPQHF.

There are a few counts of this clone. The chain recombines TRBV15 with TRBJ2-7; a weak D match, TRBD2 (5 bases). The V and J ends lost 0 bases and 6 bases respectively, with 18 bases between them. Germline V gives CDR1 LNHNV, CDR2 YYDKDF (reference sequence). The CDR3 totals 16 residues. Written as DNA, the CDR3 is TGTGCCACCAGCAGAGATCGATCGTTAGCGTTTGGCGAGCAGTACTTC. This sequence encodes CATSRDRSLAFGEQYF.

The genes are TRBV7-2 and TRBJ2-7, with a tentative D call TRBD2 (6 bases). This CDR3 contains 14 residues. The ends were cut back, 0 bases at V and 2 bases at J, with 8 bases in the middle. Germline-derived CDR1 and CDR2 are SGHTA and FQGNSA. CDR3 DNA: TGTGCCAGCAGCTTAGCGCGACTAGCCTACGAGCAGTACTTC. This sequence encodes CASSLARLAYEQYF.

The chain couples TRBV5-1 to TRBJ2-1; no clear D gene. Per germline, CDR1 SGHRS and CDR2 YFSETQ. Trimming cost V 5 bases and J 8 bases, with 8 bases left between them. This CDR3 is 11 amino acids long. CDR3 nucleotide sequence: TGCGCCAGCAGATTTTCCGATGAGCAGTTCTTC. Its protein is CASRFSDEQFF.

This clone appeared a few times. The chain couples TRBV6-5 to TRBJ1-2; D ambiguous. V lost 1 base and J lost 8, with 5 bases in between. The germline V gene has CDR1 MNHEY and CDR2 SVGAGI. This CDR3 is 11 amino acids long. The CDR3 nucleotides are TGTGCCAGCAGTTACTTCGGGGGCTACACCTTC. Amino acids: CASSYFGGYTF.

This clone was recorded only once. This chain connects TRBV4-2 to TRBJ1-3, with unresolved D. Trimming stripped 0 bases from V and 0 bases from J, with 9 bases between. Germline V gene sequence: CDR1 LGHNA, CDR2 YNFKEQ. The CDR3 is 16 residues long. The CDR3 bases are TGTGCCAGCAGCCAAGAGAGGGCAGTCTCTGGAAACACCATATATTTT. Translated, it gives CASSQERAVSGNTIYF.

The DNA of the CDR3 is TGTGCCAGCAGTTTACGCGGCGGGATCTCCTACAATGAGCAGTTCTTC. Translated: CASSLRGGISYNEQFF. V is TRBV6-6 and J is TRBJ2-1, with D possibly being TRBD2 (6 bases). CDR1 is MNHNY and CDR2 is SVGAGI in the germline V gene (reference sequence). The CDR3 spans 16 residues. V was clipped by 4 bases and J by 0 bases, with 13 bases between them.

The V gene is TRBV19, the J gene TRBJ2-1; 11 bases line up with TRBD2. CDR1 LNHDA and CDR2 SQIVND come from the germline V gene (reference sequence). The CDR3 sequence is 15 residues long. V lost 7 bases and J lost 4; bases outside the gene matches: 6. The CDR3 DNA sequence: TGTGCCAGTAAAGGTCTAGCGGGAGGTTACAATGAGCAGTTCTTC. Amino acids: CASKGLAGGYNEQFF.